These T cell receptor beta chains were read from a single sample in a study of identical twins. Each CDR3 protein gets one entry after TCRdb re-called the 5' RACE reads with MiXCR. The sample contains hundreds of thousands of distinct CDR3 sequences, over 5% of which appear only once. Sequencing was performed on naive T cells sorted from blood. Receptor source: a man in his late teens or twenties in good health. CDR3s include the opening cysteine and the closing phenylalanine or tryptophan. The order of the fields is clone size, J gene, V gene, D gene, CDR3 DNA, CDR3 protein. A D gene is named only where the DNA matches it firmly. Clone sizes are given selectively: once, few, many, or a class where the clone is expanded.

.,TRBJ2-6,TRBV4-2,.,TGTGCCAGCAGTTACACCCAATCTGGGGCCAACGTCCTGACTTTC,CASSYTQSGANVLTF
few,TRBJ1-3,TRBV28,.,TGTGCCAGCAGTCTTCTTGGGGCTGGAAACACCATATATTTT,CASSLLGAGNTIYF
.,TRBJ2-2,TRBV25-1,.,TGTGCCAGCAGAGCCAGCGCGAACACCGGGGAGCTGTTTTTT,CASRASANTGELFF
many,TRBJ2-4,TRBV5-1,.,TGCGCCAGCGCGGGGGCTAGCGACGACGGAAACATTCAGTACTTC,CASAGASDDGNIQYF
.,TRBJ2-1,TRBV29-1,.,TGCAGCGTTGAAGCGGGAGCTAAAACCCATGAGCAGTTCTTC,CSVEAGAKTHEQFF
many,TRBJ2-4,TRBV7-2,TRBD2,TGTGCCAGCAGCTTTCCGACTAGCTCCATTCAGTACTTC,CASSFPTSSIQYF
.,TRBJ2-7,TRBV9,TRBD2,TGTGCCAGCACCCGGGGTGTAGCGGGAGTTAACGAGCAGTACTTC,CASTRGVAGVNEQYF
.,TRBJ2-3,TRBV7-3,.,TGTGCCAGCAGCTTAATTCCTAGCGTCACAGATACGCAGTATTTT,CASSLIPSVTDTQYF
.,TRBJ2-2,TRBV30,.,TGTGCCTGGAGTGTGGGTGTTACCGGGGAGCTGTTTTTT,CAWSVGVTGELFF
many,TRBJ1-4,TRBV20-1,TRBD1,TGCAGTGCTAGAGCGCTACAGGGGGCTACAACTAATGAAAAACTGTTTTTT,CSARALQGATTNEKLFF
.,TRBJ2-5,TRBV9,.,TGTGCCAGCAGCGTAGAGGGGCGGTACCAAGAGACCCAGTACTTC,CASSVEGRYQETQYF
.,TRBJ2-4,TRBV27,.,TGTGCCAGCAACAATCCATCCGGGACGGTCCACTTC,CASNNPSGTVHF
.,TRBJ2-3,TRBV20-1,.,TGCAGTGCTAGACACACAGATACGCAGTATTTT,CSARHTDTQYF
many,TRBJ1-4,TRBV20-1,.,TGCAGTGCTAGAGATTGGACACCCCGAGGGGGAAAACTGTTTTTT,CSARDWTPRGGKLFF
.,TRBJ2-5,TRBV12-3/TRBV12-4,.,TGTGCCAGCAGTTTATTCCCCCGAATGGGCGGGGAAGGGGAGACCCAGTACTTC,CASSLFPRMGGEGETQYF
few,TRBJ2-3,TRBV5-1,TRBD1,TGCGCCAGCAGCTGGCCAGGTCGGGACAGGGCGGAAGATACGCAGTATTTT,CASSWPGRDRAEDTQYF
many,TRBJ2-5,TRBV12-3/TRBV12-4,.,TGTGCCAGCAGTCGTACCGGGAAAAAGAACAAGACCCAGTACTTC,CASSRTGKKNKTQYF
many,TRBJ1-2,TRBV12-3/TRBV12-4,.,TGTGCCAGCAGGATGAGGGGGGCGCGAGGACTCTATGGCTACACCTTC,CASRMRGARGLYGYTF
few,TRBJ1-6,TRBV3-1,TRBD1,TGTGCCAGCAGCCAAAACCCGGGACAGGGTCACTCACCCCTCCACTTT,CASSQNPGQGHSPLHF
.,TRBJ2-1,TRBV9,TRBD2,TGTGCCAGCAGCGCTAGCGGGAGCCCTATAAATGAGCAGTTCTTC,CASSASGSPINEQFF
many,TRBJ1-1,TRBV29-1,TRBD1,TGCAGCGTGAAATTGGGACAGTTGAACACTGAAGCTTTCTTT,CSVKLGQLNTEAFF
many,TRBJ2-5,TRBV12-3/TRBV12-4,.,TGTGCCAGCAGTTTAGGCAGGGTGAGGGAGACCCAGTACTTC,CASSLGRVRETQYF
few,TRBJ1-5,TRBV5-8,.,TGTGCCAGCAGCAGAAGGACGGGAGCTTATAGCAATCAGCCCCAGCATTTT,CASSRRTGAYSNQPQHF
many,TRBJ2-6,TRBV5-1,.,TGCGCCAGCAGCACCAACTCTGGGGCCAACGTCCTGACTTTC,CASSTNSGANVLTF
many,TRBJ2-7,TRBV20-1,.,TGCAGTGCTAGACGGGAGACCCTTTTTTCCGAGCAGTACTTC,CSARRETLFSEQYF
.,TRBJ2-4,TRBV21-1,.,TGTGCCAGCAGAGCGGGGCTGGCCAAAAACATTCAGTACTTC,CASRAGLAKNIQYF
.,TRBJ1-4,TRBV20-1,TRBD1,TGCAGTGCGGGGACAGGGGGCACTGAAAAACTGTTTTTT,CSAGTGGTEKLFF
few,TRBJ2-1,TRBV5-1,.,TGCGCCAGCAGCCGGGGCCCGGGGACACCCGACAATGAGCAGTTCTTC,CASSRGPGTPDNEQFF
many,TRBJ2-2,TRBV27,.,TGTGCCAGCAGTTTATATAGCCAGGGAGCGAACACCGGGGAGCTGTTTTTT,CASSLYSQGANTGELFF
.,TRBJ1-6,TRBV5-1,.,TGCGCCAGCAGCTATAGACAGTATAATTCACCCCTCCACTTT,CASSYRQYNSPLHF
few,TRBJ1-1,TRBV28,.,TGTGCCAGCAGATCCTCGGGGGGGGCCAGGAACACTGAAGCTTTCTTT,CASRSSGGARNTEAFF
.,TRBJ1-5,TRBV19,.,TGTGCCAGTAGTCTTCGCCCGGGGGCGAATCAGCCCCAGCATTTT,CASSLRPGANQPQHF
few,TRBJ2-3,TRBV28,.,TGTGCCAGCAGAGATGTCCGGCAGGGAGCCCGCGATACGCAGTATTTT,CASRDVRQGARDTQYF